The next 3 T cell receptor beta chains were all read from a single sample in a study of regulatory T cells in long-lasting Graves disease. Described time point: newly diagnosed GD, antithyroid drugs for less than 3 months. The TCR library was made from RNA that had been extracted from PBMCs in TRIzol. Arm-PCR of CDR3 regions and iRepertoire HTBI primers were the basis on which TCR beta libraries were built. TCRdb recomputed calls from the multiplex PCR reads with MiXCR, one row per CDR3 protein. The sample has approximately 540,000 distinct CDR3 sequences; 12% are singletons. This sample also belongs to another study, concerning T cells in Graves' hyperthyroidism and ophthalmopathy.

The starting material was peripheral blood mononuclear cells (PBMCs), obtained at new diagnosis, from a patient treated with antithyroid drugs. These receptors were taken from a woman in her thirties with Graves disease.

The sample holds many counts of this clonotype. The chain couples TRBV11-2 to TRBJ2-3; TRBD2 might be the D (6 bases). CDR3 size: 17 residues. The germline gives CDR1 SGHAT, CDR2 FQNNGV. Trimming shortened V by 1 base and J by 4 bases, and 18 bases separated the two germline ends. In DNA, the CDR3 is TGTGCCAGCAGCTTAGTGAGAAGGCCAGGAGGGGCAGATACGCAGTATTTT. Its translation: CASSLVRRPGGADTQYF.

This clonotype was counted ten times or more. The chain joins TRBV7-2 to TRBJ1-1, with D maybe TRBD1 (5 bases). The CDR3 runs 14 residues. With 5 bases removed from V and 1 base from J, the gap between germline ends came to 11 bases. Per germline, CDR1 SGHTA and CDR2 FQGNSA. The CDR3 here is CASSPRQQNTEAFF. In DNA form, the CDR3 reads TGTGCCAGCAGCCCTAGACAGCAGAACACTGAAGCTTTCTTT.

This clonotype was found many times. The rearrangement uses TRBV12-3 or TRBV12-4 and TRBJ2-3, with D maybe TRBD2 (6 bases). Trimming took 6 bases from V and 6 from J, leaving 10 bases between them. This CDR3 region has 12 residues. The CDR3 sequence is CASRKRGDTQYF. The CDR3 DNA follows: TGTGCCAGCAGAAAACGGGGGGATACGCAGTATTTT.